This TCR beta chain was found in a study of blood T cells in healthy people across ages. V was shortened by 7 bases and J by 6 bases, with 22 bases between the two germline ends. The CDR3 loop spans 15 amino acids. CDR1 is SGDLS and CDR2 is YYNGEE in the germline V gene. Study-wide results and limits: Strong correlation linked observed beta diversity and percent naive T cells. Significant beta diversity loss was already apparent by age roughly 38, declining roughly linearly.

Researchers isolated at least 7 million PBMCs per sample. Extracted total RNA amounted to at least 6 micrograms for each sample. For this clonotype: Antigen: not known.

The authors ran a second PCR of 7 to 11 cycles using a sample-barcoded 5' primer and a J-beta primer mix. From the 5' RACE reads, TCRdb called clonotypes with MiXCR, one entry per CDR3 protein. This sample carries 650,000 to 1,000,000 distinct CDR3 sequences, under 40% of them seen once, and the ten largest clones take approximately 12%. The J gene is TRBJ1-1, the V gene TRBV9; D unresolved. This TCR came from a man aged 18 to 29 in good health. Sequenced sample: blood. Here the CDR3 reads CASGSGEGWSAEAFF. In DNA form, the CDR3 reads TGTGCCAGCGGCTCCGGGGAAGGGTGGTCGGCTGAAGCTTTCTTT.